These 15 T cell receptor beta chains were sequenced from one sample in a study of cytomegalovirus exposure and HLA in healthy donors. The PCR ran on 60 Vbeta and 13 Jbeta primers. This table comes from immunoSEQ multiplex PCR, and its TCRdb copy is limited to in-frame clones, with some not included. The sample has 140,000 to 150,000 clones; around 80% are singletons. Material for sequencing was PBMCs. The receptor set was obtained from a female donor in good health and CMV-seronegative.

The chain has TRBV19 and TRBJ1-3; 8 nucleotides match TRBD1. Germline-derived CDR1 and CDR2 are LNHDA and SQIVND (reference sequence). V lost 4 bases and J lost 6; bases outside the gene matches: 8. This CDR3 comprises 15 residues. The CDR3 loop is CASSSRPGQANTIYF. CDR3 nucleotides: TGTGCCAGTAGTAGCCGACCGGGACAGGCAAACACCATATATTTT.

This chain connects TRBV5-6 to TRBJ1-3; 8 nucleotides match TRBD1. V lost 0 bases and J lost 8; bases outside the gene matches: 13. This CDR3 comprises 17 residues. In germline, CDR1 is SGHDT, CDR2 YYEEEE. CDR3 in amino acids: CASSLATDRVRVDTIYF. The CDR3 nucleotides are TGTGCCAGCAGCTTGGCCACGGACAGGGTGCGGGTGGACACCATATATTTT.

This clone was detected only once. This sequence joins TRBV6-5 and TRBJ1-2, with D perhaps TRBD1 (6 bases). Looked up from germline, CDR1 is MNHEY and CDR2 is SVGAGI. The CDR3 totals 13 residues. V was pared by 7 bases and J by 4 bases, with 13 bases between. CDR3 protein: CASTRSRGYGYTF. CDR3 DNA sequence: TGTGCCAGCACCCGGTCCAGGGGCTATGGCTACACCTTC.

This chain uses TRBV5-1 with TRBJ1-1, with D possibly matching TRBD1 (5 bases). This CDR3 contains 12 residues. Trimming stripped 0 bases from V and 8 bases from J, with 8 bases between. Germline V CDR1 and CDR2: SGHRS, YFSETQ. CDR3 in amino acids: CASSLVGVEAFF. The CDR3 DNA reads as TGCGCCAGCAGCTTGGTAGGGGTCGAAGCTTTCTTT.

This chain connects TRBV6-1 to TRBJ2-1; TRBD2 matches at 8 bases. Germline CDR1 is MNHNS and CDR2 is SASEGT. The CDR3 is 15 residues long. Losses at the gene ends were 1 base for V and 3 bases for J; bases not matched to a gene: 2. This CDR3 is CASSEGSGIYNEQFF. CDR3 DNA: TGTGCCAGCAGTGAAGGTAGCGGGATCTACAATGAGCAGTTCTTC.

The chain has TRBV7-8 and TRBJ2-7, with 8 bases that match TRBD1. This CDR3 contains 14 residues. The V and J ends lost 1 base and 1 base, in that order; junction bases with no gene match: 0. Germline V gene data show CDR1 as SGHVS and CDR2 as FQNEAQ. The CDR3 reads CASSLGDRSYEQYF. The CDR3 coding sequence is TGTGCCAGCAGCTTAGGGGACAGGTCCTACGAGCAGTACTTC.

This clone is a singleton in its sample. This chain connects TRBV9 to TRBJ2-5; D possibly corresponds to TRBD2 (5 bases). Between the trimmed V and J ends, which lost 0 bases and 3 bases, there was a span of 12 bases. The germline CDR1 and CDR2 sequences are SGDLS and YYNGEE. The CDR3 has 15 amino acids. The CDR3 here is CASSVAGNGKETQYF. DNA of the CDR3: TGTGCCAGCAGCGTAGCAGGAAACGGGAAAGAGACCCAGTACTTC. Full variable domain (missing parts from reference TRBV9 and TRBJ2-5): DSGVTQTPKHLITATGQRVTLRCSPRSGDLSVYWYQQSLDQGLQFLIQYYNGEERAKGNILERFSAQQFPDLHSELNLSSLELGDSALYFCASSVAGNGKETQYFGPGTRLLVL.

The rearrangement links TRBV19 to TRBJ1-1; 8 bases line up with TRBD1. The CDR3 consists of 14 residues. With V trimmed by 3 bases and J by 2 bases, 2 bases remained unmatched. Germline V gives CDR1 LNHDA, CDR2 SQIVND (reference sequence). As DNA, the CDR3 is TGTGCCAGTAGTATTCCAGGGGGCAACACTGAAGCTTTCTTT. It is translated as CASSIPGGNTEAFF.

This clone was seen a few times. The CDR3 DNA reads as TGTGCCAGCAGTGAGGAACAGGGGCTGTCCAATCAGCCCCAGCATTTT. Translated: CASSEEQGLSNQPQHF. The rearrangement uses TRBV6-1 and TRBJ1-5, with 7 bases aligning to TRBD1. CDR3 length: 16 amino acids. Per the germline V gene, CDR1 is MNHNS and CDR2 is SASEGT. V was clipped by 3 bases and J by 3 bases; unmatched bases: 8.

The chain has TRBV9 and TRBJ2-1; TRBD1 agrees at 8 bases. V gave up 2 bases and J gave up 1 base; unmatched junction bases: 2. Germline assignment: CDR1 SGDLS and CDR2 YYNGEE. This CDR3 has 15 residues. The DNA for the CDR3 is TGTGCCAGCAGCGTGGGGGACAGGTCCTACAATGAGCAGTTCTTC. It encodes CASSVGDRSYNEQFF. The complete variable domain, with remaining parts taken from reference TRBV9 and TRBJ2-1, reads DSGVTQTPKHLITATGQRVTLRCSPRSGDLSVYWYQQSLDQGLQFLIQYYNGEERAKGNILERFSAQQFPDLHSELNLSSLELGDSALYFCASSVGDRSYNEQFFGPGTRLTVL.

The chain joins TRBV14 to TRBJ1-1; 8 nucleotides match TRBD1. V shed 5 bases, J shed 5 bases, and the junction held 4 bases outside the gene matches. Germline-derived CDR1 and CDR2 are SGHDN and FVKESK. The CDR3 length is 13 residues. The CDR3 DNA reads TGTGCCAGCAGCTCAGGGGGCGGTACTGAAGCTTTCTTT. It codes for CASSSGGGTEAFF.

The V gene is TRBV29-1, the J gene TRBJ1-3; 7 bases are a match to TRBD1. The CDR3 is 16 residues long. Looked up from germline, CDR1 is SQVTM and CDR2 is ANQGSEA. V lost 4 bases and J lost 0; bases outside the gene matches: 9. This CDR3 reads CSVVGTVGNSGNTIYF. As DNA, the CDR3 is TGCAGCGTTGTTGGGACAGTGGGAAACTCTGGAAACACCATATATTTT.

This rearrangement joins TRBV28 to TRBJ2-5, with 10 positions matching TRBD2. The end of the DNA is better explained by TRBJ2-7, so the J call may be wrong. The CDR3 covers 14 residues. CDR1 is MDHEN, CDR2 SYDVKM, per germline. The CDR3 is CASREAGGPFEQYF. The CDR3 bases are TGTGCCAGCAGGGAAGCGGGGGGGCCGTTCGAGCAGTACTTC.

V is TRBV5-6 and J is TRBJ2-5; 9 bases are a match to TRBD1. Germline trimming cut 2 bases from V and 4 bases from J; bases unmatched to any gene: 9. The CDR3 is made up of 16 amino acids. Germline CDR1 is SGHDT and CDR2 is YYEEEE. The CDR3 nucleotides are TGTGCCAGCAGCTTTTCCGGGACAGGGAATGGAGAGACCCAGTACTTC. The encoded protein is CASSFSGTGNGETQYF.

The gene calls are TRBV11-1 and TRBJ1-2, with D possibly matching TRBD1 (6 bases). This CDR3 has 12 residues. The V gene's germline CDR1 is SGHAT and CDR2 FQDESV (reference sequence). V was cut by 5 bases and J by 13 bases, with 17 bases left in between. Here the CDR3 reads CASSLSGTRVTF. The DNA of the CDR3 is TGTGCCAGCAGCCTAAGCGGGACAAGGGTCACCTTC.